The T cell receptor (delta chain) described here comes from a study of γδ T cells in repeated Plasmodium falciparum infection. Looking at the study overall: Four controlled malaria infections with P. falciparum NF54 spanned 644 days. Sampling occurred at baseline, pre-infection for selected infections, and 21 days post-infection.

With regard to this clone: Since a far larger clone is one base different, this is likely a read error. Other DNA sequences in this specimen translate into the identical CDR3.

TCRdb reprocessed the multiplex PCR reads through CATT. The sample lists around 86,000 delta-chain clones, more than 1.4% occurring once. The receptor was derived from a pool of human donors (malaria-infected and uninfected, not separated). Sequences were obtained from gamma-delta T cells from blood.

The CDR3, as DNA: TGTGCTCTCCGAACAGGCCCTGAAGGCCTTCCTACGACCTCCCAGTACTGGGGACCTGATAAACTCATCTTT. Translating gives CALRTGPEGLPTTSQYWGPDKLIF. The genes are TRDV1 and TRDJ1, with TRDD2 matching over 9 bases. TCRdb supplies no J gene; here it was assigned by aligning the nucleotide sequence to germline. The CDR3 is 24 residues long. Germline V CDR1 and CDR2: TSWWSYY, QGS. V dropped 9 bases and J dropped 5; count of bases not matched to a gene: 40.